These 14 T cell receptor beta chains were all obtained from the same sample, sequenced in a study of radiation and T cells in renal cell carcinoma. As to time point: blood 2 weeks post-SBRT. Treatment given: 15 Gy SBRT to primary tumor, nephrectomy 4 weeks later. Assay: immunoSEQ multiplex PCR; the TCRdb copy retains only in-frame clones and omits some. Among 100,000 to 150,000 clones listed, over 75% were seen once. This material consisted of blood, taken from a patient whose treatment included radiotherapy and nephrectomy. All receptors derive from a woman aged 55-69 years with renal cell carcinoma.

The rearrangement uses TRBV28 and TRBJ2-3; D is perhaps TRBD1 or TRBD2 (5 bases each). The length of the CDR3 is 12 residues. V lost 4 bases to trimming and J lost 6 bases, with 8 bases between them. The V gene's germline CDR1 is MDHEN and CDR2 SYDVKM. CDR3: CASSWGKDTQYF. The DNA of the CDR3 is TGTGCCAGCAGTTGGGGGAAGGATACGCAGTATTTT.

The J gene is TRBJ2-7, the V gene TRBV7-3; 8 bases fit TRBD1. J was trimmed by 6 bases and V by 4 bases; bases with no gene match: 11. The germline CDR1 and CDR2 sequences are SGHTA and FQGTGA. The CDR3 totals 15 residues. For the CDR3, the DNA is TGTGCCAGCAGCTCGCCACCTGACAGGGGAGGCGAGCAGTACTTC. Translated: CASSSPPDRGGEQYF.

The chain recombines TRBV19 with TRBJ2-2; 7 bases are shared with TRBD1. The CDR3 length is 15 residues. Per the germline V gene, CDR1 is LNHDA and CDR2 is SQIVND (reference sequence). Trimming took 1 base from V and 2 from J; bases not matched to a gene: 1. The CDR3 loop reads CASSIGQGNTGELFF. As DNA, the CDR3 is TGTGCCAGTAGTATAGGACAGGGTAACACCGGGGAGCTGTTTTTT.

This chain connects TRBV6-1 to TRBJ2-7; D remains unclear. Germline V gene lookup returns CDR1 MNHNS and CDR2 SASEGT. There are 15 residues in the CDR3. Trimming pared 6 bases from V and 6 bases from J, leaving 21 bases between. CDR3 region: CASRGSLGFGVEQYF. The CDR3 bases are TGTGCCAGCAGGGGTAGCTTAGGGTTTGGGGTCGAGCAGTACTTC.

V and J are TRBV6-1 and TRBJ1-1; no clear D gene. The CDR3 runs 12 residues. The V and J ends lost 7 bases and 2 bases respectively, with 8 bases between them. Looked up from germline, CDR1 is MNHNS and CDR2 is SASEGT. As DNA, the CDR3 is TGTGCCAGCACCCTCATAAACACTGAAGCTTTCTTT. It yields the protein CASTLINTEAFF.

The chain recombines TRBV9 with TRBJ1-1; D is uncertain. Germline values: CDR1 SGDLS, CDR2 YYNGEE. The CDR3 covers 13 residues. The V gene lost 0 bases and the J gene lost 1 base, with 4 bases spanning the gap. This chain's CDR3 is CASSVGTNTEAFF. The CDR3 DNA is TGTGCCAGCAGCGTAGGGACGAACACTGAAGCTTTCTTT. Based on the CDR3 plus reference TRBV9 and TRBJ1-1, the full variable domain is DSGVTQTPKHLITATGQRVTLRCSPRSGDLSVYWYQQSLDQGLQFLIQYYNGEERAKGNILERFSAQQFPDLHSELNLSSLELGDSALYFCASSVGTNTEAFFGQGTRLTVV.

The CDR3, as DNA: TGTGCCAGCAAGGGGAGGTCAACGGGCGAGCAGTACTTC. Protein product: CASKGRSTGEQYF. The genes are TRBV6-5 and TRBJ2-7; D perhaps matches TRBD2 (6 bases). The CDR3 spans 13 residues. The germline gives CDR1 MNHEY, CDR2 SVGAGI. V dropped 7 bases and J dropped 6 bases, with 16 bases sitting between them.

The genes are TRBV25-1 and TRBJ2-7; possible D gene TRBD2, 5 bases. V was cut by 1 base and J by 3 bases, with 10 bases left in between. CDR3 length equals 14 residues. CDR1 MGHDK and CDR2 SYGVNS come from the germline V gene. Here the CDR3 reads CASSESGRGYEQYF. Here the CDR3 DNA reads TGTGCCAGCAGTGAATCCGGCCGGGGCTACGAGCAGTACTTC.

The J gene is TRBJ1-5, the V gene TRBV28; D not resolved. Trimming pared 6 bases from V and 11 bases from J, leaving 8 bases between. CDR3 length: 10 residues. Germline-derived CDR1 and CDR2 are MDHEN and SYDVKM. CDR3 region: CASRRETQHF. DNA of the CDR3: TGTGCCAGCAGGCGGGAGACCCAGCATTTT.

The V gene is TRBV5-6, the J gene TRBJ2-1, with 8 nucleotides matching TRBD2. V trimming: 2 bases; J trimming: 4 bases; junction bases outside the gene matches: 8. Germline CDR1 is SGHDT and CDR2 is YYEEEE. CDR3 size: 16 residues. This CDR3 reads CASSFLTSGDYNEQFF. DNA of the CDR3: TGTGCCAGCAGCTTCTTAACTAGCGGCGATTACAATGAGCAGTTCTTC.

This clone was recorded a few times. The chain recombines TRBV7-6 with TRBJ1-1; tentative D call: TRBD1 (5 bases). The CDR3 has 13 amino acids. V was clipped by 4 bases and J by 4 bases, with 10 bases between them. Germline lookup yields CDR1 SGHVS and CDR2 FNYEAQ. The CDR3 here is CASSSAGSTEAFF. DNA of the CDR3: TGTGCCAGCAGCTCCGCAGGGTCCACTGAAGCTTTCTTT.

The CDR3 loop reads CASSSRDMNTEAFF. The CDR3 region has the DNA TGTGCCAGCAGCTCCCGCGACATGAACACTGAAGCTTTCTTT. The chain combines TRBV5-4 with TRBJ1-1, with D hard to call. With 3 bases removed from V and 0 bases from J, the gap between germline ends came to 9 bases. In germline, CDR1 is SGHNT, CDR2 YYREEE (reference sequence). This CDR3 contains 14 residues.

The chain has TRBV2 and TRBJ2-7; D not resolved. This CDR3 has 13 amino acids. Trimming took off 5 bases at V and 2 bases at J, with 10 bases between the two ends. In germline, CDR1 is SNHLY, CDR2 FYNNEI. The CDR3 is CASSPPAAYEQYF. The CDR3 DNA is TGTGCCAGCAGTCCACCGGCCGCCTACGAGCAGTACTTC. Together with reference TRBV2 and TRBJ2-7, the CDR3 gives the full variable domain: EPEVTQTPSHQVTQMGQEVILRCVPISNHLYFYWYRQILGQKVEFLVSFYNNEISEKSEIFDDQFSVERPDGSNFTLKIRSTKLEDSAMYFCASSPPAAYEQYFGPGTRLTVT.

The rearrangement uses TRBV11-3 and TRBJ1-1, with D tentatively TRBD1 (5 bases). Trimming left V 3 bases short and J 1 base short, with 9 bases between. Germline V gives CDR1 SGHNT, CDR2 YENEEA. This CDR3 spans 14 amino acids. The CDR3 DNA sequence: TGTGCCAGCAGCTTGAGGGGCGGGAACACTGAAGCTTTCTTT. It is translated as CASSLRGGNTEAFF.